The 9 T cell receptor beta chains reported below all come from one sample, sequenced in a study of response to subunit inactivated influenza vaccine. TCRdb analysed the RT-PCR reads with MiXCR anew, one entry per CDR3 protein. The repertoire holds hundreds of thousands of distinct CDR3 sequences, 7.5% to 8.5% seen once, with under 15% in the top ten. Here the sequenced sample was PBMCs from blood, taken around 25 months after vaccination. All receptors come from a man aged 45 to 75 who received an inactivated influenza vaccine.

The chain uses TRBV2 and TRBJ2-7, with 12 bases identical to TRBD2. The CDR3 runs to 16 residues. CDR1 is SNHLY, CDR2 FYNNEI, per germline. V lost 3 bases to trimming and J lost 3 bases; unmatched junction nucleotides: 6. CDR3 in DNA: TGTGCCAGCAGTGATCCCGCTAGCGGGAGGGTCTACGAGCAGTACTTC. Its translation is CASSDPASGRVYEQYF.

The chain uses TRBV7-9 and TRBJ2-5, with D perhaps matching TRBD2 (6 bases). V lost 0 bases and J 10 bases, leaving 9 bases between the germline ends. From germline, CDR1 is SEHNR and CDR2 FQNEAQ (reference sequence). The CDR3 has 12 residues. The CDR3 region is CASSLAGGNQYF. Written as DNA, the CDR3 is TGTGCCAGCAGCTTAGCGGGCGGGAACCAGTACTTC.

The chain employs TRBV7-3 and TRBJ2-3, with a possible D match to TRBD1 (6 bases). V was clipped by 0 bases and J by 2 bases, with 9 bases between them. Germline CDR1 and CDR2: SGHTA and FQGTGA. The CDR3 runs to 15 residues. The CDR3 DNA reads as TGTGCCAGCAGCTTAACAGGGGGTGACACAGATACGCAGTATTTT. Translating gives CASSLTGGDTDTQYF.

This clonotype was found a few times. The V and J genes are TRBV12-3 or TRBV12-4 and TRBJ2-1, with 16 nucleotides matching TRBD2. Trimming removed 11 bases from V and 1 base from J; junction bases left unmatched: 14. The CDR3 length is 19 residues. This CDR3 reads CACCSGTSGRARSYNEQFF. The CDR3 DNA follows: TGTGCCTGCTGTTCAGGGACTAGCGGGAGGGCCAGGTCCTACAATGAGCAGTTCTTC.

This clonotype was counted between two and nine times. This rearrangement joins TRBV7-2 to TRBJ2-1, with a weak D call TRBD1 (6 bases). V gave up 5 bases and J gave up 3 bases, with 14 bases separating them. CDR1 is SGHTA, CDR2 FQGNSA, per germline. The CDR3 is 15 residues long. The CDR3 DNA follows: TGTGCCAGCAGCCTCCCCGGACAGTTCTACAATGAGCAGTTCTTC. This sequence encodes CASSLPGQFYNEQFF.

The rearrangement joins TRBV7-9 to TRBJ2-5, with D unresolved. Trimming took off 4 bases at V and 1 base at J, with 10 bases between the two ends. CDR3 length: 14 amino acids. Germline CDR1 and CDR2: SEHNR and FQNEAQ (reference sequence). CDR3 sequence reads: CASSSGFSQETQYF. As DNA, the CDR3 is TGTGCCAGCAGCTCGGGCTTCAGCCAAGAGACCCAGTACTTC.

V is TRBV4-1 and J is TRBJ2-7, with TRBD1 as a possible D gene (6 bases). CDR3 length: 15 amino acids. Germline V lookup: CDR1 MGHRA, CDR2 YSYEKL. The V and J ends lost 0 bases and 5 bases respectively, with 14 bases between them. CDR3 protein: CASSQEQGPRDEQYF. The CDR3 DNA reads as TGCGCCAGCAGCCAAGAACAGGGACCAAGAGACGAGCAGTACTTC.

The rearrangement joins TRBV6-2 or TRBV6-3 to TRBJ2-3; D gene ambiguous. The CDR3 is 12 amino acids. V lost 0 bases and J lost 8, with 6 bases in between. CDR1 is MNHEY and CDR2 is SVGEGT in the germline V gene. The CDR3 DNA reads TGTGCCAGCAGTTACTCCGGTAGTACGCAGTATTTT. This encodes CASSYSGSTQYF.

This clonotype was picked up a small number of times. V gene TRBV23-1 combines with J gene TRBJ1-5, with D possibly TRBD1 on 6 matching bases. TRBV23-1 is an ORF, with its function uncertain. The CDR3 has 18 residues. V lost 0 bases and J lost 1, with 16 bases in between. In DNA, the CDR3 is TGCGCCAGCAGTCAATCAAGGGTTGTAGGGGGGAGCAATCAGCCCCAGCATTTT. This codes for CASSQSRVVGGSNQPQHF.